This T cell receptor beta chain comes out of a study of blood T cell repertoires in COVID-19. Across the study: Spain, Italy and the United States supplied samples that represented acute and convalescent COVID-19. PBMCs, B-cell-depleted T cells, or T cells were the source of the cDNA or gDNA that made up the material.

Source study methods: Cell counts per sample came from amplifying reference gene primers. Clones were sequenced by immunoSEQ multiplex PCR, and TCRdb holds only the in-frame ones, with some missing. The V and J calls and clone size come from that table; D and trimming were worked out from the DNA. The top ten clones hold roughly 1.9% of a sample with about 150,000 clones, 80% to 90% of them seen once. Germline assignment: CDR1 MNHEY and CDR2 SMNVEV (reference sequence). V gave up 0 bases and J gave up 3 bases; unmatched junction bases: 3. This CDR3 spans 15 amino acids. The sequencing input was peripheral blood. The chain links TRBV27 to TRBJ2-7, with 9 positions matching TRBD1. This sequence was found in a woman at least 80 years old with acute or convalescent COVID-19. As DNA, the CDR3 is TGTGCCAGCAGTTTATCCTGGACAGGGGACTACGAGCAGTACTTC. It translates to CASSLSWTGDYEQYF.